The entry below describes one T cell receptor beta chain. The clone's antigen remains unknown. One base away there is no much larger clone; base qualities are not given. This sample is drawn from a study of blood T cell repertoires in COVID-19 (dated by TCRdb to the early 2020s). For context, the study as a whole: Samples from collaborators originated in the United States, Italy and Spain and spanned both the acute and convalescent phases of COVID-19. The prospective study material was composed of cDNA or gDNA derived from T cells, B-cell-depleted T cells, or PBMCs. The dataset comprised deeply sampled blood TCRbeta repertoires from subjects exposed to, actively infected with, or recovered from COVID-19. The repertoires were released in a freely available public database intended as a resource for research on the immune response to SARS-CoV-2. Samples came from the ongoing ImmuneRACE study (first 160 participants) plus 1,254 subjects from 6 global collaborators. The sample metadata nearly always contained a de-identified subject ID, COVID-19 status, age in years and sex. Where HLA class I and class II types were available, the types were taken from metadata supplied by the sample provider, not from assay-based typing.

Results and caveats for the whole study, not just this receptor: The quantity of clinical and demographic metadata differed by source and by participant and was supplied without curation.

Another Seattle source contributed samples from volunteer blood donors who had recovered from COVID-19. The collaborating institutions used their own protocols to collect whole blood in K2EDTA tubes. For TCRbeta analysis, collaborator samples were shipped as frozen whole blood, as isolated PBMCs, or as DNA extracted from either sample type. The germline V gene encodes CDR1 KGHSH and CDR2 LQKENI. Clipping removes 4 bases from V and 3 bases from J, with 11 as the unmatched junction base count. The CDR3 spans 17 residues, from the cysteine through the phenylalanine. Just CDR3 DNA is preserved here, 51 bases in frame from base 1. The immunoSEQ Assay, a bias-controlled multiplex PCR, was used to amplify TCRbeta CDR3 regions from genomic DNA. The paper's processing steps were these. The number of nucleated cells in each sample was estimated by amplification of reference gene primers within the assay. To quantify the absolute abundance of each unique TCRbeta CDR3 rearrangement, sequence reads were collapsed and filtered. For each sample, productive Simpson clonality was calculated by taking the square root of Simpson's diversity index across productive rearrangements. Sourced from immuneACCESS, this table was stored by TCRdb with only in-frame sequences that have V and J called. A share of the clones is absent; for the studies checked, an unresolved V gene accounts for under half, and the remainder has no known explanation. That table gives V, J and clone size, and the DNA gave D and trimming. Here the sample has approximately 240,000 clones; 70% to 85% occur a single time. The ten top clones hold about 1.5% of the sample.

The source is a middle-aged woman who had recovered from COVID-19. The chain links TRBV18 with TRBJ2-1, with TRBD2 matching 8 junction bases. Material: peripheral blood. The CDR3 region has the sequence CASSLYSAGGNYNEQFF. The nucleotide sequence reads TGTGCCAGCTCACTGTATTCGGCGGGGGGAAACTACAATGAGCAGTTCTTC.